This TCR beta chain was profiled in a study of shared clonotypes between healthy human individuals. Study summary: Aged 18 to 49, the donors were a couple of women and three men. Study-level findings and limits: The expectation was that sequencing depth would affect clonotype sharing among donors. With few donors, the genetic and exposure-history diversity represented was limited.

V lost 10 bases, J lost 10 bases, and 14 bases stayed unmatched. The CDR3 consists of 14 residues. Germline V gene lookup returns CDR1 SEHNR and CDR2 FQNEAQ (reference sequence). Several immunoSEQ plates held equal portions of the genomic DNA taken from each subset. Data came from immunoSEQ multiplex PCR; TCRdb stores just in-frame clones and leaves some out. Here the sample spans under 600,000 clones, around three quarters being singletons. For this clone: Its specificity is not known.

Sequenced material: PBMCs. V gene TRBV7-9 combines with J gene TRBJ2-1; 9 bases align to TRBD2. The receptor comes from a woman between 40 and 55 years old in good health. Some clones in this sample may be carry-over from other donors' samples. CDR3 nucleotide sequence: TGTGCCACCAACATGCAGCGGGGGGCAGGGGAGCAGTTCTTC. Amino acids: CATNMQRGAGEQFF.